The 15 T cell receptor beta chains below were found in one sample sequenced in a study of monozygotic twins with inflammatory bowel disease. After re-calling the 5' RACE reads, TCRdb lists one entry per CDR3 protein, DNA absent. The sample data list some 130,000 distinct CDR3 sequences. The material sequenced was blood. The origin of the receptors is a human donor with ulcerative colitis or Crohn's disease, or a healthy co-twin of an affected twin (not recorded which).

The rearrangement uses TRBV12-3 or TRBV12-4 and TRBJ2-7; the D call of TRBD1 rests on TCRdb alone, since no DNA is present to check it. The CDR3 spans 14 residues. CDR3 sequence: CASSYSAGRREQYF.

V and J are TRBV27 and TRBJ1-6. The CDR3 extends over 13 amino acids. Germline V gene sequence: CDR1 MNHEY, CDR2 SMNVEV (reference sequence). CDR3 region: CASSLSIQPPLHF.

The chain links TRBV27 to TRBJ1-1; TCRdb calls TRBD1, which cannot be checked without DNA. CDR3 length equals 13 residues. CDR1 is MNHEY and CDR2 is SMNVEV in the germline V gene (reference sequence). The CDR3 reads CASSFQGYGEAFF.

V and J are TRBV5-1 and TRBJ2-1. CDR1 is SGHRS and CDR2 is YFSETQ in the germline V gene. This CDR3 has 13 amino acids. CDR3 residues: CASSLGRYNEQLF.

The V gene is TRBV3-1, the J gene TRBJ1-5; without DNA, the TCRdb call of TRBD1 cannot be checked. CDR3 length: 15 amino acids. The germline V gene has CDR1 LGHDT and CDR2 YNNKEL (reference sequence). The CDR3 loop reads CASSQEGAFNQPQHF.

The chain recombines TRBV6-6 with TRBJ2-3. Germline CDR1 reads MNHNY; CDR2 reads SVGAGI (reference sequence). The length of the CDR3 is 14 residues. The CDR3 loop reads CASSYDDGADTQYF.

This rearrangement joins TRBV5-4 to TRBJ2-2. The CDR3 contains 14 residues. CDR1 and CDR2 from the germline V gene are SGHNT and YYREEE (reference sequence). CDR3 sequence reads: CASSLVSNTGELFF.

The J gene is TRBJ2-2, the V gene TRBV19; TCRdb names TRBD2, which stays unverified in the absence of DNA. Per germline, CDR1 LNHDA and CDR2 SQIVND (reference sequence). This CDR3 contains 17 residues. The CDR3 loop reads CASSLLGLGENTGELFF. The variable domain in full, completed from reference TRBV19 and TRBJ2-2, reads DGGITQSPKYLFRKEGQNVTLSCEQNLNHDAMYWYRQDPGQGLRLIYYSQIVNDFQKGDIAEGYSVSREKKESFPLTVTSAQKNPTAFYLCASSLLGLGENTGELFFGEGSRLTVL.

V and J are TRBV6-1 and TRBJ2-7; TCRdb indicates TRBD1, and absent DNA this call remains unverified. Germline CDR1 is MNHNS and CDR2 is SASEGT. The length of the CDR3 is 15 residues. The chain's CDR3 is CASSRTGDLSYEQYF.

The chain combines TRBV19 with TRBJ2-7; TCRdb picks TRBD1, but there is no DNA to check that call. The CDR3 contains 14 residues. CDR1 and CDR2 from the germline V gene are LNHDA and SQIVND (reference sequence). The CDR3 reads CASSLVGQIYEQYF.

The chain uses TRBV28 and TRBJ1-1; TCRdb outputs TRBD1, but without DNA this stays unchecked. The CDR3 length is 15 residues. Germline CDR1 MDHEN, CDR2 SYDVKM. The CDR3 reads CASSTEGAQNTEAFF.

The V gene is TRBV24-1, the J gene TRBJ2-2; TCRdb's assignment of TRBD1 cannot be checked, as there is no DNA. This CDR3 has 15 residues. The germline gives CDR1 KGHDR, CDR2 SFDVKD. The CDR3 here is CATSDGPPGPGELFF.

The chain links TRBV20-1 to TRBJ1-4. The CDR3 extends over 14 amino acids. CDR1 DFQATT and CDR2 SNEGSKA come from the germline V gene (reference sequence). The CDR3 sequence is CSAIRSATNEKLFF.

This rearrangement joins TRBV27 to TRBJ1-1; TCRdb designates TRBD1, a call that cannot be tested without DNA. Germline values: CDR1 MNHEY, CDR2 SMNVEV (reference sequence). The length of the CDR3 is 15 residues. The CDR3 here is CASRGTGAGTTEAFF.

The chain recombines TRBV5-5 with TRBJ2-7; the D call from TCRdb, TRBD1, cannot be confirmed without DNA. This CDR3 has 14 amino acids. Germline loops: CDR1 SGHKS, CDR2 YYEKEE (reference sequence). This CDR3 reads CASSPRGTAYEQYF.